This T cell receptor beta chain was found in a study of regulatory T cells in long-lasting Graves disease. Across the whole study: Under 3 months of antithyroid drugs had been taken by newly diagnosed Graves' patients.

HTBI primers from iRepertoire and Arm-PCR of CDR3 regions yielded the TCR beta libraries. Using its own MiXCR run on the multiplex PCR reads, TCRdb lists one record per CDR3 protein. The data hold 400,000 to 450,000 distinct CDR3 sequences, with less than 20% observed a single time. This clonotype was detected only a few times. Relative to the germline gene, one junction end is altered; a read error may explain this. The length of the CDR3 is 15 residues. Germline CDR1 SNHLY, CDR2 FYNNEI. Time point denoted: newly diagnosed GD, antithyroid drugs for less than 3 months. PBMC-extracted RNA yielded the TCR library. A blood draw put approximately 9 milliliters of peripheral blood into EDTA tubes. This sample also appeared in a second study, on T cells in Graves' hyperthyroidism and ophthalmopathy. That study adds: The blood repertoire included most of the expanded thyroid clonotypes above 0.001.

The chain recombines TRBV2 with TRBJ2-1; 7 bases map to TRBD2. The starting material was peripheral blood mononuclear cells (PBMCs), obtained at new diagnosis, from a patient treated with antithyroid drugs. The receptor comes from a woman in her thirties with Graves disease. CDR3 nucleotides: TGTGCCAGCAGTGAAGGGCTAGCGGCCTACAATGGGCAGTTCTTC. It encodes CASSEGLAAYNGQFF.